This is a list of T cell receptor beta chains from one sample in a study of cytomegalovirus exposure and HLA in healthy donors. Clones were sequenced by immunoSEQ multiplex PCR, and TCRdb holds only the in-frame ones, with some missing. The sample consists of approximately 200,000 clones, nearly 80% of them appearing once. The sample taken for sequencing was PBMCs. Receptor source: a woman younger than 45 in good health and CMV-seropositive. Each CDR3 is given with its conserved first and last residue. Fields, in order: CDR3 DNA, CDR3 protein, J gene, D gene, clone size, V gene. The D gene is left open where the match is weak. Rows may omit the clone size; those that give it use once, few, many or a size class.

CDR3 DNA: TGTGCCAGCAGTTTATGGGACGTCTCACAGGGGTATGGCTACACCTTC; CDR3 protein: CASSLWDVSQGYGYTF; J gene: TRBJ1-2; D gene: TRBD1; clone size: once; V gene: TRBV28
CDR3 DNA: TGTGCCAGCAGCAGTTATCGCCTGGGCTACTACGAGCAGTACTTC; CDR3 protein: CASSSYRLGYYEQYF; J gene: TRBJ2-7; D gene: -; clone size: once; V gene: TRBV13
CDR3 DNA: TGTGCCAGTAGTATAGTGGAGGGATCCGCCTATGGCTACACCTTC; CDR3 protein: CASSIVEGSAYGYTF; J gene: TRBJ1-2; D gene: -; clone size: -; V gene: TRBV19
CDR3 DNA: TGTGCCAGCAGCCATAGGACTAGCGGGCTCGTTAACTCCTACAATGAGCAGTTCTTC; CDR3 protein: CASSHRTSGLVNSYNEQFF; J gene: TRBJ2-1; D gene: TRBD2; clone size: -; V gene: TRBV7-9
CDR3 DNA: TGCAGCGTTGAAGGCGGAACCTTCTACGAGCAGTACTTC; CDR3 protein: CSVEGGTFYEQYF; J gene: TRBJ2-7; D gene: -; clone size: -; V gene: TRBV29-1
CDR3 DNA: TGTGCCATCAGTGAGGACAGGAGAGCCACCGGGGAGCTGTTTTTT; CDR3 protein: CAISEDRRATGELFF; J gene: TRBJ2-2; D gene: -; clone size: -; V gene: TRBV10-3
CDR3 DNA: TGTGCCATCAGTGGGGGGCTTTCTGGGGGTCCGGATACGCAGTATTTT; CDR3 protein: CAISGGLSGGPDTQYF; J gene: TRBJ2-3; D gene: -; clone size: -; V gene: TRBV10-3
CDR3 DNA: TGCGCCAGTAGTCGGAGCTCTGGAAACACCATATATTTT; CDR3 protein: CASSRSSGNTIYF; J gene: TRBJ1-3; D gene: -; clone size: -; V gene: TRBV10-1
CDR3 DNA: TGTGCCAGCAGCCCTACTAGCGGGAGCTCCTACGAGCAGTACTTC; CDR3 protein: CASSPTSGSSYEQYF; J gene: TRBJ2-7; D gene: TRBD2; clone size: few; V gene: TRBV5-6
CDR3 DNA: TGTGCCAGCAGACGGCCGGGACAGAGCTACGAGCAGTACTTC; CDR3 protein: CASRRPGQSYEQYF; J gene: TRBJ2-7; D gene: TRBD1; clone size: -; V gene: TRBV28
CDR3 DNA: TGTGCCAGCATCCTAGGCCGGGACAGGGACTACGAGCAGTACTTC; CDR3 protein: CASILGRDRDYEQYF; J gene: TRBJ2-7; D gene: TRBD1; clone size: -; V gene: TRBV7-9
CDR3 DNA: TGTGCTAGCGCCCCGGGGAGGGGAGAAAGCAATCAGCCCCAGCATTTT; CDR3 protein: CASAPGRGESNQPQHF; J gene: TRBJ1-5; D gene: -; clone size: -; V gene: TRBV12-5
CDR3 DNA: TGTGCCAGCACTAAGGACAGGGTTTACTATGGCTACACCTTC; CDR3 protein: CASTKDRVYYGYTF; J gene: TRBJ1-2; D gene: TRBD1; clone size: few; V gene: TRBV6-1
CDR3 DNA: TGTGCCAGCAGTGAAGCTGGCGGCCGACCCCTTCGTGAAGCTTTCTTT; CDR3 protein: CASSEAGGRPLREAFF; J gene: TRBJ1-1; D gene: -; clone size: -; V gene: TRBV2
CDR3 DNA: TGTGCCACCAGCAGTAAGACTAGCGGGAACTCCGAGCAGTTCTTC; CDR3 protein: CATSSKTSGNSEQFF; J gene: TRBJ2-1; D gene: TRBD2; clone size: many; V gene: TRBV15
CDR3 DNA: TGTGCCAGCACCCCGACGCAGGGGCCCTGGGGTCAGCCCCAGCATTTT; CDR3 protein: CASTPTQGPWGQPQHF; J gene: TRBJ1-5; D gene: -; clone size: -; V gene: TRBV28
CDR3 DNA: TGCAGCGTTGTTGTGTGGTCCTCGGGATCTACTGAAGCTTTCTTT; CDR3 protein: CSVVVWSSGSTEAFF; J gene: TRBJ1-1; D gene: -; clone size: few; V gene: TRBV29-1
CDR3 DNA: TGCGCCAGCAGCTCAAGGAGGACGTCGGTCCACGGCTACACCTTC; CDR3 protein: CASSSRRTSVHGYTF; J gene: TRBJ1-2; D gene: -; clone size: -; V gene: TRBV5-1
CDR3 DNA: TGTGCCAGCAGGAGTGTAAACTATGGCTACACCTTC; CDR3 protein: CASRSVNYGYTF; J gene: TRBJ1-2; D gene: -; clone size: -; V gene: TRBV28
CDR3 DNA: TGTGCCACATCGTGGGGCAGTCAGCCCCAGCATTTT; CDR3 protein: CATSWGSQPQHF; J gene: TRBJ1-5; D gene: -; clone size: -; V gene: TRBV6-1
CDR3 DNA: TGTGCCAGCAGAGTTCGTAACCGGAGAGGATATTATGGCTACACCTTC; CDR3 protein: CASRVRNRRGYYGYTF; J gene: TRBJ1-2; D gene: -; clone size: -; V gene: TRBV7-2
CDR3 DNA: TGTGCCAGCTCTAGCGGGGCCTTAAATGAGCAGTTCTTC; CDR3 protein: CASSSGALNEQFF; J gene: TRBJ2-1; D gene: TRBD2; clone size: -; V gene: TRBV9
CDR3 DNA: TGTGCCAGTAGACCGGGACTAGCGGGAGGGCCCGGCACAGATACGCAGTATTTT; CDR3 protein: CASRPGLAGGPGTDTQYF; J gene: TRBJ2-3; D gene: TRBD2; clone size: -; V gene: TRBV19
CDR3 DNA: TGTGCCAGCAGGGACATTGGGTTAACTAACTATGGCTACACCTTC; CDR3 protein: CASRDIGLTNYGYTF; J gene: TRBJ1-2; D gene: -; clone size: -; V gene: TRBV5-6
CDR3 DNA: TGCAGTGCCACCGACAGCTTTGGCTACACCTTC; CDR3 protein: CSATDSFGYTF; J gene: TRBJ1-2; D gene: -; clone size: -; V gene: TRBV20-1
CDR3 DNA: TGTGCCAGCAGTTTCCGACCTAGACAGCACTATGGCTACACCTTC; CDR3 protein: CASSFRPRQHYGYTF; J gene: TRBJ1-2; D gene: -; clone size: -; V gene: TRBV28
CDR3 DNA: TGTGCCAGTAGTTCCCGGGACAGTTTCAACACTGAAGCTTTCTTT; CDR3 protein: CASSSRDSFNTEAFF; J gene: TRBJ1-1; D gene: TRBD1; clone size: -; V gene: TRBV19
CDR3 DNA: TGTGCCAGCAGTGACCAGGGTCCCTACGAGCAGTACTTC; CDR3 protein: CASSDQGPYEQYF; J gene: TRBJ2-7; D gene: -; clone size: -; V gene: TRBV2
CDR3 DNA: TGTGCCATCGCCCGCGCAGGGGTCTCTGGAAACACCATATATTTT; CDR3 protein: CAIARAGVSGNTIYF; J gene: TRBJ1-3; D gene: -; clone size: once; V gene: TRBV10-3
CDR3 DNA: TGTGCCAGCACCACCACACTAGCGGGTGGTCCCTACGAGCAGTACTTC; CDR3 protein: CASTTTLAGGPYEQYF; J gene: TRBJ2-7; D gene: TRBD2; clone size: -; V gene: TRBV28
CDR3 DNA: TGTGCCAGTCACGCGGGAGGGAACACCGGGGAGCTGTTTTTT; CDR3 protein: CASHAGGNTGELFF; J gene: TRBJ2-2; D gene: TRBD2; clone size: few; V gene: TRBV28
CDR3 DNA: TGCGCCAGCAGCCGAACCGGGACAGACTTCTATGGCTACACCTTC; CDR3 protein: CASSRTGTDFYGYTF; J gene: TRBJ1-2; D gene: TRBD1; clone size: -; V gene: TRBV4-3
CDR3 DNA: TGTGCCAGCAGCTTAGGGACAGTAAACACTGAAGCTTTCTTT; CDR3 protein: CASSLGTVNTEAFF; J gene: TRBJ1-1; D gene: -; clone size: -; V gene: TRBV7-9